Below, 16 T cell receptor beta chains from the same sample are listed, as sequenced in a study of CD8 T cells in ankylosing spondylitis. A single record per CDR3 protein comes from TCRdb applying MiXCR to the 5' RACE reads. The sample carries around 320,000 distinct CDR3 sequences, about 20% recorded once. Sequenced: blood, either unsorted or a sorted T cell fraction (not recorded which). The receptor set was obtained from a female donor with ankylosing spondylitis or in good health (not recorded which).

Only a few counts were recorded for this clonotype. This chain connects TRBV12-3 or TRBV12-4 to TRBJ2-5; D is possibly TRBD1 (5 bases). The CDR3 loop spans 17 amino acids. Trimming shortened V by 3 bases and J by 3 bases, and 20 bases separated the two germline ends. Written as DNA, the CDR3 is TGTGCCAGCAGTTTGTTATCCCCAGGGTTACAGGAAGAGACCCAGTACTTC. Protein sequence: CASSLLSPGLQEETQYF.

The chain uses TRBV5-1 and TRBJ2-1; 7 nucleotides match TRBD2. The length of the CDR3 is 15 residues. Losses at the gene ends were 0 bases for V and 3 bases for J; bases not matched to a gene: 3. Germline loops: CDR1 SGHRS, CDR2 YFSETQ. This CDR3 reads CASSLALADYNEQFF. CDR3 nucleotides: TGCGCCAGCAGCTTGGCTCTAGCGGACTACAATGAGCAGTTCTTC.

This clonotype was observed a handful of times. The chain carries TRBV20-1 and TRBJ2-5; D not certain. V dropped 3 bases and J dropped 2 bases, with 7 bases sitting between them. Germline V gene sequence: CDR1 DFQATT, CDR2 SNEGSKA (reference sequence). CDR3 size: 12 residues. CDR3 bases: TGCAGTGCTAGGGACCCACAAGAGACCCAGTACTTC. It is translated as CSARDPQETQYF.

This chain links TRBV4-3 with TRBJ1-2; weak D call: TRBD1 (6 bases). Germline loops: CDR1 LGHNA, CDR2 YSLEER. The ends were cut back, 5 bases at V and 8 bases at J, with 15 bases in the middle. The CDR3 is made up of 13 amino acids. The CDR3 DNA reads as TGCGCCAGCAGCTTCGACAGGCTGAGCGGCTACACCTTC. Translated, it gives CASSFDRLSGYTF.

The J gene is TRBJ2-3, the V gene TRBV6-1; the match to TRBD1 covers 7 bases. Germline V gives CDR1 MNHNS, CDR2 SASEGT. V was clipped by 7 bases and J by 3 bases; unmatched bases: 10. The CDR3 has 15 residues. In DNA form, the CDR3 reads TGTGCCAGCATCCTTGGGACAGCTGAAACAGATACGCAGTATTTT. This translates into CASILGTAETDTQYF.

This clonotype was counted only a few times. The chain combines TRBV20-1 with TRBJ2-7, with D possibly matching TRBD2 (6 bases). Per germline, CDR1 DFQATT and CDR2 SNEGSKA (reference sequence). Trimming stripped 3 bases from V and 3 bases from J, with 15 bases between. The CDR3 sequence is 14 residues long. CDR3 amino acids: CSARSAGEVYEQYF. The CDR3 nucleotides read TGCAGTGCTAGGTCCGCCGGGGAGGTCTACGAGCAGTACTTC.

This clonotype was counted a few times. V is TRBV10-3 and J is TRBJ2-1; perhaps TRBD2 as D (6 bases). The CDR3 consists of 18 residues. The ends were cut back, 4 bases at V and 6 bases at J, with 25 bases in the middle. Germline assignment: CDR1 ENHRY and CDR2 SYGVKD. The CDR3 coding sequence is TGTGCCATCAGTGTTAGTGCCCTCGGAGGGCTGGGCGGCAATGAGCAGTTCTTC. Translating gives CAISVSALGGLGGNEQFF.

This clonotype occurred many times. This chain connects TRBV6-5 to TRBJ1-1; no firm D call. This CDR3 region has 15 residues. The V gene lost 4 bases and the J gene lost 2 bases, with 14 bases spanning the gap. The germline V gene has CDR1 MNHEY and CDR2 SVGAGI. The CDR3: CASSFGFRANTEAFF. The CDR3 coding sequence is TGTGCCAGCAGTTTCGGGTTTAGGGCAAACACTGAAGCTTTCTTT.

As to this clonotype: A single base separates this from a much larger clone, so it may be a read error. This CDR3 is CASSRIAVLTYNEQFF. The CDR3, as DNA: TGTGCCAGCAGTCGAATAGCGGTCCTAACCTACAATGAGCAGTTCTTC. The gene calls are TRBV12-3 or TRBV12-4 and TRBJ2-1, with a possible D match to TRBD2 (6 bases). The CDR3 covers 16 residues. The V end lost 5 bases, the J end lost 2 bases, and 16 bases lay between the germline ends.

This clonotype was seen a handful of times. The CDR3 loop is CSASRVSGGYQETQYF. The CDR3, as DNA: TGCAGTGCTTCCCGGGTTAGCGGGGGATACCAAGAGACCCAGTACTTC. The chain carries TRBV20-1 and TRBJ2-5; 9 bases fit TRBD2. The CDR3 spans 16 residues. J lost 0 bases, V lost 5 bases, and 10 bases had no gene match. Germline loops: CDR1 DFQATT, CDR2 SNEGSKA (reference sequence).

This clonotype has a handful of counts. The chain combines TRBV6-5 with TRBJ1-5; D gene unclear. Germline V gene lookup returns CDR1 MNHEY and CDR2 SVGAGI. This CDR3 comprises 14 residues. The V and J ends lost 2 bases and 1 base respectively, with 6 bases between them. CDR3 sequence reads: CASSYRASNQPQHF. CDR3 nucleotides: TGTGCCAGCAGTTACAGGGCCAGCAATCAGCCCCAGCATTTT.

As to this clonotype: A much larger clone differs from this one at a single base, so this may be a read error. The V call is TRBV12-3 or TRBV12-4, the J call TRBJ1-1, with 7 bases identical to TRBD1. The CDR3 is made up of 13 amino acids. CDR3 residues: CASSLGSGRGDSF. Here the CDR3 DNA reads TGTGCCAGCAGTTTGGGGAGTGGCAGGGGGGATTCCTTT.

A remark on this clonotype: At one end, the junction sequence differs from germline, possibly due to a read error. V gene TRBV6-5 combines with J gene TRBJ2-2; no definite D call. The CDR3 runs 17 residues. Looked up from germline, CDR1 is MNHEY and CDR2 is SVGAGI. The CDR3 loop is CAISYARVKSDTGELFF. The CDR3 coding sequence is TGTGCCATCAGTTACGCCCGGGTTAAAAGCGACACCGGGGAGCTGTTTTTT.

The chain recombines TRBV13 with TRBJ2-7; the D gene is possibly TRBD1 (6 bases). The germline V gene has CDR1 PRHDT and CDR2 FYEKMQ (reference sequence). Trimming removed 2 bases at V and 2 bases at J, with 16 bases between. The CDR3 totals 16 residues. CDR3 region: CASSLRDRISPYEQYF. For the CDR3, the DNA is TGTGCCAGCAGCTTACGTGACAGGATTAGCCCCTACGAGCAGTACTTC.

This clonotype was seen a few times. CDR3 loop: CASSRAGYGNQPQHF. Here the CDR3 DNA reads TGTGCCAGCAGTAGGGCGGGTTATGGCAATCAGCCCCAGCATTTT. The rearrangement links TRBV6-2 or TRBV6-3 to TRBJ1-5, with no clear D. Germline V CDR1 and CDR2: MNHEY, SVGEGT. The V end lost 5 bases, the J end lost 2 bases, and 13 bases lay between the germline ends. This CDR3 has 15 amino acids.

At least ten counts were recorded for this clonotype. V gene TRBV5-6 combines with J gene TRBJ2-3; 7 bases align to TRBD2. Germline-derived CDR1 and CDR2 are SGHDT and YYEEEE. With 4 bases clipped from V and 0 bases from J, the junction kept 5 bases outside the gene matches. The CDR3 is made up of 15 amino acids. In DNA form, the CDR3 reads TGTGCCAGCAGCCTTTTGGGGGGGAGCACAGATACGCAGTATTTT. This codes for CASSLLGGSTDTQYF. The variable domain in full, with the rest retrieved from reference TRBV5-6 and TRBJ2-3, is DAGVTQSPTHLIKTRGQQVTLRCSPKSGHDTVSWYQQALGQGPQFIFQYYEEEERQRGNFPDRFSGHQFPNYSSELNVNALLLGDSALYLCASSLLGGSTDTQYFGPGTRLTVL.